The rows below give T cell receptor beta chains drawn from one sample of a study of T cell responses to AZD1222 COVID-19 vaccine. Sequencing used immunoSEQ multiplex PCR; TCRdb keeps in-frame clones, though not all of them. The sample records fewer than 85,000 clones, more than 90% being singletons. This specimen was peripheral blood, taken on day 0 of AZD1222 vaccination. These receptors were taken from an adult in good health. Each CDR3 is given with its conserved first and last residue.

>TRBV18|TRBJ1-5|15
CASSPLPSSNQPQHF
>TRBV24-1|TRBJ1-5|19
CATSDEAGTGGRNNQPQHF
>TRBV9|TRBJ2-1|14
CASSVRGGRGEQFF
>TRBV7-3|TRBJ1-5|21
CASSHHPAVTLWGQVSQPQHF
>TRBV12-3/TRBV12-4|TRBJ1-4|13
CASSPDSNEKLFF
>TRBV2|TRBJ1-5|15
CASSEALGRVQPQHF
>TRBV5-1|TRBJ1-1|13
CASSLQGNTEAFF
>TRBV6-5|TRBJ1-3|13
CASSPKEGHTIYF
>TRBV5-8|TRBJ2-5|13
CATASREQETQYF
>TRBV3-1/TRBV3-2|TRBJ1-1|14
CASSSWTGGTEAFF
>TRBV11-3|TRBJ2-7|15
CASSLELATVGEQYF
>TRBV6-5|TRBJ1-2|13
CASIEGGGEGYTF
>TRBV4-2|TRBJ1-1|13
CASSQDLEREAFF
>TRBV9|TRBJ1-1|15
CASSRYAGPGTEAFF
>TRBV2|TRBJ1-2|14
CASNHPFRQGPLTF
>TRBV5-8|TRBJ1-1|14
CASSLRAQNTEAFF
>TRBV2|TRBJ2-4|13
CASGAVAKNIQYF